This TCR beta chain was sequenced for a study of early T cells in non-severe SARS-CoV-2 infection (dated by TCRdb to about 2021). Regarding the research as a whole: Because TCR sequencing relied on bulk RNA taken from unsorted whole blood, pairing of alpha and beta chains was not possible. What the authors observed across the whole study: VDJdb matching was skewed toward anti-spike CD8 responses and likely underestimated virus-specific expansions, missing private and CD4 specificities.

This clonotype appeared many times. Which antigen it targets is not known. No base quality values were provided; no much bigger clone lies one nucleotide off. The germline V gene (reference sequence) gives CDR1 as WNHNN and CDR2 as SYGVQD. Ends trimmed: V by 4 bases, J by 4 bases; bases unmatched to a gene: 2. The CDR3 measures 13 amino acids from cysteine to phenylalanine. This entry keeps only the CDR3 DNA: 39 bases, framed from base 1. Library preparation used 5' RACE. The sequencer was a NextSeq 500. To correct for sequencing error and PCR bias, the TCR library protocol tagged individual cDNA molecules with unique molecular identifiers. Both TCR alpha and beta chains were sequenced, and tight co-correlation was observed between alpha and beta sequence abundances in each sample. The authors' pipeline ran thus. V gene, J gene and CDR3 annotation of TCR sequences was performed with Decombinator V4. TCRs were defined as expanded if a significant change between any two time points was detected under a Poisson model with p below 0.0001. TCR abundances were normalised to the total number of TCRs sequenced in each sample and reported as counts per million. MAIT TCRs were defined by TRAV1-2 paired with TRAJ12, TRAJ20 or TRAJ33, and iNKT TCRs by TRAV10 paired with TRAJ18. VDJdb, accessed 1 November 2021, was searched for CMV, EBV and SARS-CoV-2 annotated TCRs, with TCRs annotated for multiple antigens excluded. TCRdb trimmed public reads at Q25 via fastp, called clones via MiXCR and kept in-frame beta chains. Each record represents a unique CDR3 protein, reported with the most common genes and DNA among its rows. The V and J calls and clone size are TCRdb's, not the authors'. Present in this sample are tens of thousands of distinct CDR3 sequences, less than 20% of which were seen just once. Of the sample, approximately 12% is held by the ten largest clones.

The study was a case-control design nested within a healthcare worker cohort in London, UK, with weekly nasopharyngeal swab PCR tests and blood sampling. Between 23 and 31 March 2020, the week of the UK lockdown, healthcare workers were enrolled and then followed up weekly for as long as 16 weeks. The sequencing sample was made of whole blood. The chain links TRBV10-1 with TRBJ1-2; 8 middle bases align to TRBD1. The clonotype originates from an adult who was a healthcare worker with PCR-confirmed SARS-CoV-2 infection or an uninfected control (not recorded which). The DNA sequence is TGCGCCAGCAGTGCAGGGGGCAGCTATGGCTACACCTTC. This encodes CASSAGGSYGYTF.